This T cell receptor (beta chain) was identified during a study of vaccination effects on CD4 cells after COVID-19. Study-level background: Two doses of either BNT162b2 or mRNA-1273 were given to each participant.

Findings and limits, study-wide: In the study, convalescent patients were few, and early post-infection timepoints were absent. The study found marked clonal contraction of infection- and vaccine-induced clones late after vaccination.

Some clones are missing from TCRdb's copy, which holds only in-frame ones; the method was immunoSEQ multiplex PCR. The sample gives about 41,000 clones, under 70% of which show up once; about a quarter is in the top ten. The CDR3 extends over 17 amino acids. CDR1 is SEHNR and CDR2 is FQNEAQ in the germline V gene (reference sequence). V dropped 3 bases and J dropped 1; count of bases not matched to a gene: 7. Pools of viral peptides were used by the ViraFEST assay to expand antigen-specific CD4+ T cells ahead of sequencing. Subsequent to less than eleven days of culture, CD4+ T cells were isolated. Among the vaccine recipients, none had a prior SARS-CoV-2 infection, and nucleocapsid antibodies were negative. IL-2 medium took the place of half the medium on both days 3 and 7. Points on this clone: Its antigen remains unidentified.

The origin of this receptor is a human donor who received a COVID-19 vaccine. This chain links TRBV7-9 with TRBJ2-2; 8 nucleotides line up with TRBD1. The source material was CD4+ T cells from PBMCs cultured with HCoV-OC43 spike peptides, sampled before COVID-19 vaccination. Subset denoted: HCoV-OC43 spike overlapping peptide pool stimulation. In DNA, the CDR3 is TGTGCCAGCAGCTTGACCGACGGACAGGGGAACACCGGGGAGCTGTTTTTT. Translation gives CASSLTDGQGNTGELFF.